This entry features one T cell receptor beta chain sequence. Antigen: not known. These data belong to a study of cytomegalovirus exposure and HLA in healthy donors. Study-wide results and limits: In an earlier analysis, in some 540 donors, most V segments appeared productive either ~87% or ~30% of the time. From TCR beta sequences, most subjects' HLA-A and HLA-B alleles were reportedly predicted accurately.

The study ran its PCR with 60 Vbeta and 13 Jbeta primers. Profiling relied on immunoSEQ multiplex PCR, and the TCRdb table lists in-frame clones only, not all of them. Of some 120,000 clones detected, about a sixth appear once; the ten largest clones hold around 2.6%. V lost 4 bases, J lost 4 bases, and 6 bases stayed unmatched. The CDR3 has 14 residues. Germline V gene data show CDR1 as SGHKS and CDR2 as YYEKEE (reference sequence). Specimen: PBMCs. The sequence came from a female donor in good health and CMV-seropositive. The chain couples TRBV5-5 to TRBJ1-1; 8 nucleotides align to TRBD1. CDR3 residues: CASSDRGGSTEAFF. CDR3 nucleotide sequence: TGTGCCAGCAGCGACAGGGGTGGGAGCACTGAAGCTTTCTTT.